A selection of T cell receptor beta chains follows, all from one sample in a study of post-analysis software for immune sequencing data. TCRdb independently ran MiXCR on the PCR reads; one entry per CDR3 protein. The table shows roughly 870,000 distinct CDR3 sequences, with roughly 50% occurring only once. Material: blood. These receptors all stem from a girl aged 5-17 years with multiple sclerosis. Each CDR3 is given with its conserved first and last residue. The D gene is left open where the match is weak.

D gene | J gene | V gene | CDR3 protein
TRBD2 | TRBJ2-5 | TRBV29-1 | CSSSGRGVETQYF
TRBD1 | TRBJ2-5 | TRBV5-1 | CASSWTGGRETQYF
- | TRBJ1-2 | TRBV10-3 | CAISPTDSNYGYTF
- | TRBJ2-1 | TRBV20-1 | CSARSPGKALGEQFF
- | TRBJ2-7 | TRBV7-3 | CASSYDPDSNYEQYF
- | TRBJ2-1 | TRBV5-6 | CASSPTDLNEQFF
TRBD2 | TRBJ2-5 | TRBV29-1 | CSVDGLAGAETQYF
- | TRBJ1-1 | TRBV12-3/TRBV12-4 | CASSLGGRGAEAFF
TRBD1 | TRBJ1-5 | TRBV4-1 | CASSQGTGVRQPQHF
- | TRBJ2-5 | TRBV29-1 | CSVGQVIVETQYF
TRBD2 | TRBJ2-7 | TRBV5-1 | CASSFSGLYDEQYF
TRBD2 | TRBJ2-7 | TRBV5-1 | CASSGELTSGRYEQYF
TRBD2 | TRBJ2-3 | TRBV28 | CASSWVETQGLAGGPVAFTDTQYF
- | TRBJ2-1 | TRBV15 | CATSRVREYNEQFF
- | TRBJ1-2 | TRBV20-1 | CSAYRDNYGYTF
- | TRBJ1-1 | TRBV7-8 | CASSLMTGNTEAFF
- | TRBJ2-7 | TRBV25-1 | CASRDWVEDEQYF
- | TRBJ2-5 | TRBV7-2 | CASSPQAYQETQYF
- | TRBJ2-1 | TRBV7-3 | CASSSSRGVNEQFF
TRBD1 | TRBJ2-5 | TRBV5-5 | CASSNGTGLETQYF
- | TRBJ2-7 | TRBV6-6 | CASSRQTSSYEQYF
TRBD2 | TRBJ2-3 | TRBV20-1 | CSARIAGGSTDTQYF
- | TRBJ1-1 | TRBV11-2 | CASSLDSLEAFF
TRBD1 | TRBJ1-2 | TRBV5-1 | CASSRGQGAWRGYTF
TRBD1 | - | TRBV9 | CASSDPGQGIFEQYF
- | TRBJ1-2 | TRBV12-3/TRBV12-4 | CASTDDTRGYTF
TRBD2 | TRBJ2-1 | TRBV5-5 | CASSVGLADYNEQFF
TRBD2 | TRBJ2-5 | TRBV5-1 | CASSFSGRRIETQYF
- | TRBJ2-1 | TRBV24-1 | CATSEGGLEGNAQFF
TRBD2 | TRBJ2-4 | TRBV7-9 | CASSSGLAGGPAKNIQYF
TRBD1 | TRBJ1-1 | TRBV5-1 | CASSILDRGFMNTEAFF
TRBD2 | TRBJ2-7 | TRBV11-2 | CASSFRNPGAGVSTAKGEQYF
TRBD2 | TRBJ2-7 | TRBV20-1 | CSATPTRLAGAYEQYF
- | TRBJ2-1 | TRBV6-1 | CASRPDNRNEQFF
- | TRBJ1-1 | TRBV5-1 | CASSPKTANTEAFF
TRBD1 | TRBJ1-2 | TRBV11-1 | CASSFGQGVNGYTF
TRBD2 | TRBJ2-5 | TRBV12-3/TRBV12-4 | CASSLPGGTQYF
TRBD2 | TRBJ2-1 | TRBV5-1 | CASSPGLAGRSNEQFF
- | TRBJ1-1 | TRBV19 | CASQRTGTTHTEAFF
TRBD1 | TRBJ2-3 | TRBV20-1 | CSAQVPGQTTDTRYF
- | TRBJ1-2 | TRBV5-8 | CASSLQRGSYGYTF
TRBD2 | TRBJ2-1 | TRBV5-1 | CASSLRTAGGDEQFF
- | TRBJ1-5 | TRBV7-6 | CASSSLDTAPQPQHF
TRBD1 | TRBJ2-5 | TRBV11-2 | CASSLGGTGLGETQYF